This T cell receptor (beta chain) was identified during a study of T cells expressing NK-cell markers. About the research overall: Sorted CD3+CD56-NKG2C+, CD3+CD56+NKG2C- and CD3+CD56+NKG2C+ T cells were the source of the TCR beta repertoires. Study-wide findings and caveats: Unclear, still, was the HCMV specificity of the expanded NKG2C+ T cell clones. In a few donors, these clonotypes also led the CD3+CD56-NKG2C+ fraction.

Germline CDR1 DFQATT, CDR2 SNEGSKA (reference sequence). The CDR3 spans 16 residues. For this clonotype: What it recognizes is unknown.

Reprocessing the 5' RACE reads, TCRdb reports a single entry for every CDR3 protein and omits DNA. In total, the table holds under 500,000 distinct CDR3 sequences. Sequencing used blood T cells: a sorted CD56 or NKG2C T cell subset, CD4+ or CD8+ T cells, or bulk PBMC T cells (not recorded which). The J gene is TRBJ2-3, the V gene TRBV20-1. This clonotype originated in a woman between 18 and 75 years old in good health. CDR3 loop: CSARDTLAGSTDTQYF.